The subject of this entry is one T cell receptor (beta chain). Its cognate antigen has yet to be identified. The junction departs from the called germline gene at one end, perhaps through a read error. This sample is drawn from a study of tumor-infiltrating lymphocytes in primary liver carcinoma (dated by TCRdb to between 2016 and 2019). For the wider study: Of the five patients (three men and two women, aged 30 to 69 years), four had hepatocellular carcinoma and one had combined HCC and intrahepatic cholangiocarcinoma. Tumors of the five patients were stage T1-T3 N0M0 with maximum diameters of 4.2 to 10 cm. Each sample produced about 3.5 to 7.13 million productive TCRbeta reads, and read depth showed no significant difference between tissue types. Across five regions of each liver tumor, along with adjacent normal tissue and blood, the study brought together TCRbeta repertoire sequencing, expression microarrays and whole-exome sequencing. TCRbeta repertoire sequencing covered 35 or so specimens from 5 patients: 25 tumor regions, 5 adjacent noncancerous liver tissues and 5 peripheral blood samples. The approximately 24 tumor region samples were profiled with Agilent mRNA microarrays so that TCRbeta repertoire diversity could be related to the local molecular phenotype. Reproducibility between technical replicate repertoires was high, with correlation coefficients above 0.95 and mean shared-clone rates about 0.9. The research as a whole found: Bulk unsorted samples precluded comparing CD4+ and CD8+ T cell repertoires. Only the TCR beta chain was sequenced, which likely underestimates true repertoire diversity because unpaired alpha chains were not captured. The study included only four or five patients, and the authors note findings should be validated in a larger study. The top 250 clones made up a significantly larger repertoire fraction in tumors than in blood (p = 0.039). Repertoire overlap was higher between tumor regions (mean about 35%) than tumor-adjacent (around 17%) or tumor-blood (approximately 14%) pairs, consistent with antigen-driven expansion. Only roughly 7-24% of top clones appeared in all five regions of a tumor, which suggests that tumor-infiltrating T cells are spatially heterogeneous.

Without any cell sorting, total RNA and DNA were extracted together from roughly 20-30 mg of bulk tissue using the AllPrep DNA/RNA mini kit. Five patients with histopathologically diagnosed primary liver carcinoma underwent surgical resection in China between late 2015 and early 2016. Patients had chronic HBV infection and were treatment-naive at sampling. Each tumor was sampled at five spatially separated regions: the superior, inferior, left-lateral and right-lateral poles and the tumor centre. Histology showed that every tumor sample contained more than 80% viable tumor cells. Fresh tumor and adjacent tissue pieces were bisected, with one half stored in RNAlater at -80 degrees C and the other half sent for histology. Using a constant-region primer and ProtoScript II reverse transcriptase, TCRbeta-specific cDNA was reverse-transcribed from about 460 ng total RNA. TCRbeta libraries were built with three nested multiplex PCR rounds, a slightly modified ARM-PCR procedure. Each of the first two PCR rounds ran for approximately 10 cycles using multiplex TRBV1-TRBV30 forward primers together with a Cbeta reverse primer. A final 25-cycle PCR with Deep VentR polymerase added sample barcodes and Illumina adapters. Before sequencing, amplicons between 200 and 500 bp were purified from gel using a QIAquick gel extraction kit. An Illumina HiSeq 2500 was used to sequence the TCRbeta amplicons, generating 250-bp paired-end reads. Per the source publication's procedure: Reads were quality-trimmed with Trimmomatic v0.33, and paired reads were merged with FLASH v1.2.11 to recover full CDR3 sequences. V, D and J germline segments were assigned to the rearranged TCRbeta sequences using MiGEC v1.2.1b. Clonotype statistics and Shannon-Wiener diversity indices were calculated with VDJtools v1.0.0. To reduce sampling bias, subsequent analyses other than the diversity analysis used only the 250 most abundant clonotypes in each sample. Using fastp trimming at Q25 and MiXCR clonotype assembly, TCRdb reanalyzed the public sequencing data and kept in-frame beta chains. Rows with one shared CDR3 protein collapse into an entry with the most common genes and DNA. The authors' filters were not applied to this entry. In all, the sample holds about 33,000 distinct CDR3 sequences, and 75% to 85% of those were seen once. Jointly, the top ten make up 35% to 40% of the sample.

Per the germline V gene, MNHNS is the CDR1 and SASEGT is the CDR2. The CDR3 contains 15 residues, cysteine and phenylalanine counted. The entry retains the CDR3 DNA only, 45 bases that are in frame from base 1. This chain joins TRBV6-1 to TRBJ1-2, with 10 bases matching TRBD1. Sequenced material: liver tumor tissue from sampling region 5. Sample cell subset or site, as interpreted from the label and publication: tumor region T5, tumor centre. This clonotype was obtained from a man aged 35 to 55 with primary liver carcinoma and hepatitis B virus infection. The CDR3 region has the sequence CATRQGAGWDYGYIF. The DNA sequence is TGTGCCACAAGACAGGGGGCGGGCTGGGACTATGGCTACATTTTC.